This T cell receptor (beta chain) was captured in a study of blood T cell repertoires in COVID-19. Whole-study context: Sites in the United States, Italy and Spain provided acute and convalescent COVID-19 samples. Sample material is recorded as cDNA or gDNA derived from T cells, B-cell-depleted T cells, or PBMCs.

CDR3 length: 14 residues. Losses at the gene ends were 2 bases for V and 13 bases for J; bases not matched to a gene: 10. CDR1 and CDR2 (germline): MNHEY, SMNVEV (reference sequence). Profiled with immunoSEQ multiplex PCR; TCRdb holds only in-frame clones, not every one. The sample lists around 160,000 clones; roughly 76% were seen once. Source material: peripheral blood. The clonotype was recovered from a human donor with acute or convalescent COVID-19. The donor label of this sample is uncertain. The chain is built from TRBV27 and TRBJ2-1, with 8 bases lining up with TRBD2. The CDR3 reads CASSLGAGGMKQFF. The CDR3 bases are TGTGCCAGCAGTTTAGGTGCGGGGGGCATGAAACAGTTCTTC.